This T cell receptor beta chain appears in the sequencing data of a study of T cell repertoires in cytomegalovirus infection. This clonotype was picked up many times. Its specificity is not known. The germline gives CDR1 MDHEN, CDR2 SYDVKM. V was clipped by 3 bases and J by 4 bases; unmatched bases: 5. This CDR3 has 14 residues. One entry per CDR3 protein results from TCRdb running MiXCR on the reads. The repertoire holds more than 200,000 distinct CDR3 sequences, with approximately 9.1% as singletons. Overall study results and limits: Identification of carriers of CMV plus the relevant HLA was performed using cumulative public TCR beta family frequency.

The source material was PBMCs. The rearrangement joins TRBV28 to TRBJ2-7; 8 bases map to TRBD2. This receptor was taken from a human donor in good health (CMV status not recorded). Some clones in this sample may be carry-over from other donors' samples. The CDR3 sequence: CASSFGGGGYEQYF. The CDR3 region has the DNA TGTGCCAGCAGTTTCGGGGGGGGAGGTTACGAGCAGTACTTC.